Sequencing of this TCR beta chain was carried out in a study of human T cells and chemical hapten exposure. The V gene's germline CDR1 is SGHRS and CDR2 YFSETQ. The CDR3 is 15 residues long. V lost 2 bases and J lost 3; bases outside the gene matches: 3. TCRdb redid the calling of the RACE reads with MiXCR, one entry per CDR3 protein. Among fewer than 400,000 distinct CDR3 sequences listed, 6% to 8.5% were seen once. Time point denoted: patch test 1, 2 weeks after DPC sensitization. Treatment indicated: therapeutic diphenylcyclopropenone sensitization with weekly scalp DPC. At least ten counts were recorded for this clonotype.

The specimen comprised whole blood, sampled in connection with sensitization to the hapten diphenylcyclopropenone (DPC). The chain has TRBV5-1 and TRBJ2-7; 12 bases are a match to TRBD2. The TCR originated in a woman younger than 30 with alopecia areata. Some clones in this sample may be carry-over from other donors' samples. The CDR3 reads CASSLLAGGHYEQYF. The CDR3, as DNA: TGCGCCAGCAGCTTACTAGCGGGGGGCCACTACGAGCAGTACTTC.